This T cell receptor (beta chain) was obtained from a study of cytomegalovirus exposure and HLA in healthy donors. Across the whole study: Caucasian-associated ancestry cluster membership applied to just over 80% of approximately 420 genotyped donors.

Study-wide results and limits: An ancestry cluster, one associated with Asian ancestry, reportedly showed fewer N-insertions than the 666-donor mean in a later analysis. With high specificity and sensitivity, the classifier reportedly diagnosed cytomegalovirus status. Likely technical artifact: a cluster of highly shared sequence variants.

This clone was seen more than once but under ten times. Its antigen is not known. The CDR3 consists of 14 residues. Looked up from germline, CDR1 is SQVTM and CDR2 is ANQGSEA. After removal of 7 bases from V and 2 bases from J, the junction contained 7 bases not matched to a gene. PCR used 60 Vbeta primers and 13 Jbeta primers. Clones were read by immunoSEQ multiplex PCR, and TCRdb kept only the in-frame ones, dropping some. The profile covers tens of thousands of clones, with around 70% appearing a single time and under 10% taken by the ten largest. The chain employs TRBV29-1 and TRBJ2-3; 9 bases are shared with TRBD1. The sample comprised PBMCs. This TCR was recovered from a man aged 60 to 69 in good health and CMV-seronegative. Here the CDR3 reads CSGGQGIFTDTQYF. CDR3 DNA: TGCAGCGGAGGACAGGGGATCTTCACAGATACGCAGTATTTT.